Shown below are 4 T cell receptor beta chains from a single sample sequenced in a study of T cells after yellow fever vaccination. From the 5' RACE reads, TCRdb called clonotypes with MiXCR, one entry per CDR3 protein. The sample holds about 320,000 distinct CDR3 sequences, around 7% seen once. The sequencing here drew on PBMCs, taken around 45 days after the first yellow fever vaccination. The receptor source for this set is a man in his late teens or twenties who received the YFV17D yellow fever vaccine.

This clonotype showed up many times. This chain connects TRBV12-3 or TRBV12-4 to TRBJ2-1; 8 nucleotides agree with TRBD2. This CDR3 region has 14 residues. Losses at the gene ends were 6 bases for V and 4 bases for J; bases not matched to a gene: 5. CDR3 amino acids: CASSLLAGYNEQFF. The CDR3 DNA sequence: TGTGCCAGCAGCCTTTTAGCGGGGTACAATGAGCAGTTCTTC.

Worth noting for this clonotype: Relative to the germline gene, one junction end is altered; a read error may explain this. The chain links TRBV5-5 to TRBJ2-5; D is unresolved. The CDR3 consists of 13 residues. From germline, CDR1 is SGHKS and CDR2 YYEKEE (reference sequence). CDR3: CASSLAGEETRYF. CDR3 DNA: TGTGCCAGCAGCTTGGCCGGAGAAGAGACCCGGTACTTC.

The chain carries TRBV18 and TRBJ2-5, with a possible D match to TRBD1 (6 bases). Germline V gene lookup returns CDR1 KGHSH and CDR2 LQKENI. The CDR3 length is 13 residues. Trimming left V 3 bases short and J 5 bases short, with 10 bases between. CDR3 bases: TGTGCCAGCTCACCCGACAGGTCTGAGACCCAGTACTTC. Translating gives CASSPDRSETQYF.

This clonotype was seen only a few times. This sequence joins TRBV5-1 and TRBJ2-1, with 10 bases lining up with TRBD2. In germline, CDR1 is SGHRS, CDR2 YFSETQ. Trimming at V came to 4 bases and at J to 3 bases, leaving 7 bases not matched to a gene. The CDR3 totals 16 residues. This CDR3 reads CASSTQLAGLYNEQFF. In DNA form, the CDR3 reads TGCGCCAGCAGCACCCAACTAGCGGGGCTCTACAATGAGCAGTTCTTC.